This entry is about one T cell receptor beta chain. Its recognized antigen is unknown. Base qualities were left out, and no much larger clone turns up one base away. PBMCs were isolated by Ficoll-Paque density gradient centrifugation. This sample stems from a study of T-cell memory formation after mild COVID-19 (dated by TCRdb to about 2021). As for the study more broadly: TCR sequence clusters from the two donors were largely donor specific. T-cell clones expanding and contracting after mild COVID-19 in a couple of donors were tracked by longitudinal TCRalpha and TCRbeta repertoire sequencing. Two young, previously healthy adult volunteers, one female and one male, were included in the cohort.

The instrument given in TCRdb is Illumina NovaSeq 6000. TCRalpha and TCRbeta cDNA libraries were built by 5'RACE with constant-segment primers, adding sample barcodes and unique molecular identifiers. Trizol reagent was used to extract RNA from every sample. Library amplification was performed in two PCR steps, and a second sample barcode and Illumina TruSeq adapters were introduced in the second step. Sequencing of the libraries was done on an Illumina NovaSeq, producing 2 x 150 bp paired-end reads. Regarding the original processing steps: Reads were demultiplexed and collapsed into UMI-guided consensus sequences with migec v1.2.7. Using mixcr v2.1.11, UMI consensuses were aligned to TRA and TRB V and J templates and then assembled into clonotypes. A clonotype was counted as expanded or contracted only when both edgeR and NoisET called the clonotype significant, with the noise models trained on biological replicates. For edgeR calls, the thresholds were a false discovery rate-adjusted p below 0.01 and a log2 fold-change of 1. As an exploratory analysis of dynamics, max-normalized trajectories of the 1000 most abundant clonotypes were examined by PCA with hierarchical clustering. Separately sequenced CD4+ and CD8+ repertoires were used to assign a CD4 or CD8 phenotype to each responding clone. The raw public reads went through TCRdb reprocessing: fastp at Q25, MiXCR clone calling, in-frame beta chains kept. One record per CDR3 amino acid sequence lists the most common genes and DNA. The V and J calls were determined by TCRdb, not by the authors. The sample data list more than 85,000 distinct CDR3 sequences, and 11% of these were observed just once. Roughly 40% of the sample belongs to the ten largest clones.

Broader findings and caveats from the paper: Contracting CD4+ clones were found mainly in CM and EM memory subsets, while CD8+ clones were enriched in EMRA. SARS-CoV-2 specificity of the second-wave clones peaking on day 37 was not confirmed. From day 15 to 85, contracting clones showed balanced CD4/CD8 phenotypes, whereas a second wave of clones that expanded from day 15 to 37 leaned towards CD4+. The study included only two mild cases, and larger cohorts that include severe cases with pre-infection samples were judged to be necessary. Some responding clones were found in pre-infection memory, which suggests that pre-existing cross-reactive memory T cells took part in the SARS-CoV-2 response.

The specimen was PBMCs or a T cell subset sorted from them (not recorded which). The receptor was isolated from a man between 18 and 29 years old who had mild COVID-19 (a few samples of this study predate the infection). The sample titles of this study are shuffled in the database, so cell type and time point are left out; the donor was told from shared clones.

This receptor has the CDR3 CASTGDRRSTDTQYF. The DNA reads as follows: TGTGCCAGCACAGGGGACCGGCGGAGCACAGATACGCAGTATTTT. Recombination linked TRBV12-3 or TRBV12-4 to TRBJ2-3; 6 matching bases give a weak D call of TRBD1. Cut back by 7 bases and 0 bases, the V and J ends lie 14 bases apart. The CDR3 numbers 15 residues from cysteine through phenylalanine. Of all the DNA, just the CDR3 is kept, 45 bases in frame from base 1.